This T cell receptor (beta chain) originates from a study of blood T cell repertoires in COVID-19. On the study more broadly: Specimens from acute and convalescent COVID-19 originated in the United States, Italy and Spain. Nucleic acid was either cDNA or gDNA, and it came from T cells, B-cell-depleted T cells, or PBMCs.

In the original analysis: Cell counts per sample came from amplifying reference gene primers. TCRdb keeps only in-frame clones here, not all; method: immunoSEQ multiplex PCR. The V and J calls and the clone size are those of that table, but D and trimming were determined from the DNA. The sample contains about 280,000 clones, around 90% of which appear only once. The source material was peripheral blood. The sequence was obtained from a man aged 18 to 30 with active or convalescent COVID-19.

The CDR3 region has the DNA TGTGCCAGCAGGTCAACCGGGACAGACGAGCAGTACTTC. Translated: CASRSTGTDEQYF. This chain connects TRBV12-3 or TRBV12-4 to TRBJ2-7; 7 bases are a match to TRBD1. V trimming: 6 bases; J trimming: 5 bases; junction bases outside the gene matches: 7. There are 13 residues in the CDR3.